This T cell receptor beta chain originates from a study of cytomegalovirus exposure and HLA in healthy donors. In the PCR, 60 Vbeta and 13 Jbeta primers were used. Using immunoSEQ multiplex PCR, the repertoire was profiled, and TCRdb retains in-frame clones only, with some absent. The repertoire consists of roughly 180,000 clones, with roughly 80% occurring once and the leading ten covering over 1.5%. This CDR3 has 14 residues. J gave up 6 bases and V 2 bases, and 9 bases lay outside the gene matches. Germline V gene lookup returns CDR1 SQVTM and CDR2 ANQGSEA. The TCR originated in a middle-aged man in good health and CMV-seronegative. This chain connects TRBV29-1 to TRBJ1-2; 7 nucleotides align to TRBD1. The sample was PBMCs. The chain's CDR3 is CSVESPRDRNGYTF. CDR3 nucleotide sequence: TGCAGCGTTGAAAGCCCCCGGGACAGAAATGGCTACACCTTC.